This entry features one TCR beta chain sequence. Its antigen is not known. This CDR3 comprises 14 residues. CDR1 and CDR2 from the germline V gene are SGHRS and YFSETQ. The germline V and J ends were trimmed by 4 bases and 2 bases, with 12 bases remaining between them. The data are from a study of siplizumab effects on memory and regulatory T cells. Some clones are missing from TCRdb's copy, which holds only in-frame ones; the method was immunoSEQ multiplex PCR. This sample carries around 100,000 clones, 80% to 95% of them seen once, and the ten largest clones take 0.14% to 0.15%. Findings of the study overall: Siplizumab significantly decreased alloreactive sequences from unstimulated CD4+ memory cells. Naive T cells were seen as more diverse than memory cells and as major alloresponse contributors. Unstimulated subsets captured only a minor fraction of alloreactive clones.

The clonotype comes from a human donor in good health. The chain uses TRBV5-1 and TRBJ1-1; the D gene is possibly TRBD1 (6 bases). The sequencing sample was made of CD4+ T cells sorted from blood. The CDR3 loop is CASSPTGVNTEAFF. The CDR3 nucleotides read TGCGCCAGCAGCCCGACAGGCGTAAACACTGAAGCTTTCTTT. Looking up the rest from reference TRBV5-1 and TRBJ1-1 gives the full variable domain: KAGVTQTPRYLIKTRGQQVTLSCSPISGHRSVSWYQQTPGQGLQFLFEYFSETQRNKGNFPGRFSGRQFSNSRSEMNVSTLELGDSALYLCASSPTGVNTEAFFGQGTRLTVV.